Presented here are 22 T cell receptor beta chains from one specimen sequenced in a study of control samples from healthy donors and cancer patients. Profiling relied on immunoSEQ multiplex PCR, and the TCRdb table lists in-frame clones only, not all of them. The table lists roughly 92,000 clones, 70% to 90% of them singletons. The material sequenced was blood. The receptors were sampled from a woman aged 55-70 years in good health.

This chain connects TRBV11-3 to TRBJ1-6; 8 bases line up with TRBD1. This CDR3 has 14 amino acids. V lost 1 base and J lost 11; bases outside the gene matches: 4. Germline loops: CDR1 SGHNT, CDR2 YENEEA. The CDR3 DNA reads TGTGCCAGCAGCTTAGCCAGGGGGCGTCCACCCCTCCACTTT. Protein product: CASSLARGRPPLHF.

The rearrangement uses TRBV2 and TRBJ1-2, with D possibly TRBD1 on 5 matching bases. CDR3 length: 14 amino acids. Trimming took off 2 bases at V and 6 bases at J, with 13 bases between the two ends. From germline, CDR1 is SNHLY and CDR2 FYNNEI. The CDR3 nucleotides read TGTGCCAGCAGTGAATGGGAGGGGCAGGATGGCTACACCTTC. Amino acid sequence: CASSEWEGQDGYTF.

The gene calls are TRBV3-1 (or the pseudogene TRBV3-2) and TRBJ2-1; no definite D call. Deletions cut 0 bases from V and 0 bases from J, with 6 bases between. CDR3 length: 15 amino acids. Germline V gene data show CDR1 as LGHDT and CDR2 as YNNKEL (reference sequence). CDR3 region: CASSQDSSSYNEQFF. Here the CDR3 DNA reads TGTGCCAGCAGCCAAGACTCGAGCTCCTACAATGAGCAGTTCTTC.

Judged by abundance, this clone is large. The genes are TRBV2 and TRBJ2-7; D possibly uses TRBD1 or TRBD2 (6 bases each). The CDR3 contains 14 residues. The ends were cut back, 4 bases at V and 4 bases at J, with 14 bases in the middle. Per the germline V gene, CDR1 is SNHLY and CDR2 is FYNNEI. CDR3 nucleotides: TGTGCCAGCAGTGTCGTCGGGGGCGAGTACGAGCAGTACTTC. Its protein is CASSVVGGEYEQYF.

The CDR3 here is CASWLRGYTDTQYF. The CDR3 region has the DNA TGTGCCAGTTGGCTTCGCGGATACACAGATACGCAGTATTTT. The rearrangement links TRBV5-5 to TRBJ2-3; D is unclear. Germline values: CDR1 SGHKS, CDR2 YYEKEE (reference sequence). The V and J ends lost 8 bases and 2 bases respectively, with 15 bases between them. The length of the CDR3 is 14 residues.

The gene calls are TRBV5-1 and TRBJ2-2; TRBD1 matches at 10 bases. CDR1 is SGHRS and CDR2 is YFSETQ in the germline V gene. There are 15 residues in the CDR3. Unmatched junction bases numbered 7, after V lost 4 bases and J lost 7 bases. CDR3 protein: CASSPGTGEVGELFF. CDR3 coding DNA: TGCGCCAGCAGCCCGGGGACAGGGGAAGTCGGGGAGCTGTTTTTT.

This chain uses TRBV10-3 with TRBJ1-2; possible D gene TRBD1, 6 bases. Germline V gene lookup returns CDR1 ENHRY and CDR2 SYGVKD. V lost 3 bases and J lost 5, with 13 bases in between. The CDR3 covers 14 residues. CDR3: CAISDERTVYGYTF. The DNA for the CDR3 is TGTGCCATCAGTGACGAACGGACAGTGTATGGCTACACCTTC.

The J gene is TRBJ1-1, the V gene TRBV18, with 7 positions matching TRBD1. V shed 7 bases, J shed 5 bases, and the junction held 10 bases outside the gene matches. Germline lookup yields CDR1 KGHSH and CDR2 LQKENI. The CDR3 length is 14 residues. The CDR3 sequence is CASCPTGKVTEAFF. The CDR3, as DNA: TGTGCCAGCTGCCCGACAGGGAAGGTAACTGAAGCTTTCTTT.

This chain links TRBV7-9 with TRBJ2-7; 14 nucleotides agree with TRBD2. V gave up 4 bases and J gave up 3 bases; unmatched junction bases: 11. The CDR3 is 18 residues long. Germline assignment: CDR1 SEHNR and CDR2 FQNEAQ (reference sequence). The CDR3 bases are TGTGCCAGCAGCTCACCGGGACAAGGGACTAGCGGGAGCTACGAGCAGTACTTC. Translated: CASSSPGQGTSGSYEQYF.

This chain connects TRBV6-5 to TRBJ2-1; D tentatively fits TRBD1 or TRBD2 (5 bases each). The CDR3 loop spans 12 amino acids. Per the germline V gene, CDR1 is MNHEY and CDR2 is SVGAGI. V was pared by 8 bases and J by 4 bases, with 9 bases between. The CDR3 loop is CASGTRYNEQFF. CDR3 bases: TGTGCCAGCGGGACCCGTTACAATGAGCAGTTCTTC.

V gene TRBV28 combines with J gene TRBJ1-6, with 7 bases fitting TRBD1. Germline loops: CDR1 MDHEN, CDR2 SYDVKM. The CDR3 is 15 amino acids. J gave up 2 bases and V 4 bases, and 2 bases lay outside the gene matches. This chain's CDR3 is CASSSGQTYNSPLHF. In DNA form, the CDR3 reads TGTGCCAGCAGTTCGGGACAGACCTATAATTCACCCCTCCACTTT.

J is TRBJ2-1 and V is TRBV29-1; D ambiguous. Germline CDR1 is SQVTM and CDR2 is ANQGSEA. The CDR3 spans 13 residues. Between the trimmed V and J ends, which lost 4 bases and 0 bases, there was a span of 7 bases. CDR3 sequence: CSVAGSSYNEQFF. In nucleotides, the CDR3 is TGCAGCGTTGCCGGTAGCTCCTACAATGAGCAGTTCTTC.

This chain uses TRBV9 with TRBJ2-1, with TRBD2 matching over 7 bases. The CDR3 has 14 amino acids. Per the germline V gene, CDR1 is SGDLS and CDR2 is YYNGEE. J lost 5 bases, V lost 3 bases, and 5 bases had no gene match. DNA for the CDR3: TGTGCCAGCAGCGGGAGGACTAGGAACAATGAGCAGTTCTTC. Translated, it gives CASSGRTRNNEQFF.

The chain is built from TRBV11-2 and TRBJ1-5; D is possibly TRBD1 (6 bases). Germline V gene data show CDR1 as SGHAT and CDR2 as FQNNGV. CDR3 size: 19 residues. Trimming removed 4 bases at V and 1 base at J, with 23 bases between. CDR3 protein: CASSSPTKKQGWSNQPQHF. The CDR3 DNA reads as TGTGCCAGCAGCTCCCCAACTAAAAAACAGGGTTGGAGCAATCAGCCCCAGCATTTT.

This clone was detected a few times. The genes are TRBV6-5 and TRBJ1-2; a possible D gene is TRBD1 (6 bases). The CDR3 is 13 amino acids. Germline V gives CDR1 MNHEY, CDR2 SVGAGI. Trimming removed 0 bases at V and 12 bases at J, with 14 bases between. The CDR3 DNA follows: TGTGCCAGCAGTTACTCTTGGCCAGGGGATGACACCTTC. Amino acid sequence: CASSYSWPGDDTF.

The genes are TRBV18 and TRBJ2-1; 7 nucleotides line up with TRBD2. The CDR3 is 15 amino acids. Germline V gene sequence: CDR1 KGHSH, CDR2 LQKENI. V was pared by 0 bases and J by 7 bases, with 6 bases of the junction left unmatched. For the CDR3, the DNA is TGTGCCAGCTCACCACCGTCGGGCGGGGGTAATGAGCAGTTCTTC. Amino acids: CASSPPSGGGNEQFF.

A note on this clone: Other DNA sequences in this sample translate to the same CDR3. This chain joins TRBV11-2 and TRBJ1-1, with D tentatively TRBD1 (5 bases). V lost 2 bases and J 4 bases, leaving 8 bases between the germline ends. The germline CDR1 and CDR2 sequences are SGHAT and FQNNGV. The CDR3 runs to 13 residues. The CDR3 DNA reads as TGTGCCAGCAGCTTAAGGGGTGGCACTGAAGCTTTCTTT. This gives the protein CASSLRGGTEAFF.

This CDR3 is CASSSTGGCYGYTF. CDR3 nucleotides: TGTGCCAGCAGCTCGACAGGGGGCTGCTATGGCTACACCTTC. V and J are TRBV21-1 and TRBJ1-2; the D call TRBD1 from the table was never checked on the DNA. TRBV21-1 is assigned pseudogene status. This CDR3 spans 14 amino acids.

The chain links TRBV18 to TRBJ2-5, with TRBD1 matching over 7 bases. After removal of 3 bases from V and 5 bases from J, the junction contained 6 bases not matched to a gene. The length of the CDR3 is 14 residues. Germline CDR1 is KGHSH and CDR2 is LQKENI. CDR3 nucleotide sequence: TGTGCCAGCTCACCTTCGGGGACAGCCGAGACCCAGTACTTC. Its protein product is CASSPSGTAETQYF.

This clone was seen only a few times. V usage is TRBV27 and J usage is TRBJ2-7; weak D call: TRBD2 (5 bases). Trimming removed 5 bases from V and 0 bases from J, with 8 bases in between. The CDR3 sequence is 13 residues long. Germline-derived CDR1 and CDR2 are MNHEY and SMNVEV (reference sequence). Written as DNA, the CDR3 is TGTGCCAGCAGTGGACGGGACTCCTACGAGCAGTACTTC. This codes for CASSGRDSYEQYF.

The V and J genes are TRBV6-6 and TRBJ2-5; D call uncertain. CDR3 length equals 13 residues. CDR1 is MNHNY and CDR2 is SVGAGI in the germline V gene (reference sequence). Trimming took 3 bases from V and 4 from J, leaving 9 bases between them. The CDR3: CASSYSSGETQYF. DNA of the CDR3: TGTGCCAGCAGTTATTCGAGTGGAGAGACCCAGTACTTC.

The chain employs TRBV5-1 and TRBJ1-2, with a tentative D call TRBD1 (6 bases). This CDR3 spans 15 amino acids. From germline, CDR1 is SGHRS and CDR2 YFSETQ. The V end was cut by 6 bases, the J end by 8 bases, with 23 bases between. CDR3 amino acids: CASKQQDRRSEGYTF. The CDR3 DNA follows: TGCGCCAGCAAACAACAAGACAGGAGATCTGAAGGCTACACCTTC.